These T cell receptor beta chains were read from a single sample in a study of blood T cell repertoires in COVID-19. Sequencing used immunoSEQ multiplex PCR; TCRdb keeps in-frame clones, though not all of them. Found here are 350,000 to 450,000 clones, around 84% of them singletons; the top ten hold approximately 3.6%. What was sequenced was peripheral blood. The receptors come from a woman younger than 35 with acute or convalescent COVID-19. The CDR3 runs from the conserved cysteine through the conserved F or W. Fields, in order: D gene, J gene, CDR3 length, V gene, CDR3 DNA, CDR3 protein. A D gene is named only where the DNA matches it firmly.

>.|TRBJ1-5|14|TRBV4-1
TGCGCCAGCAGCCAGGGGCCGCCGAATCAGCCCCAGCATTTT
CASSQGPPNQPQHF
>TRBD2|TRBJ2-1|20|TRBV3-1/TRBV3-2
TGTGCCAGCAGCCAATCTTTCCCAACCTCTCCTAGCGGGGTGAACAATGAGCAGTTCTTC
CASSQSFPTSPSGVNNEQFF
>TRBD1|TRBJ2-7|14|TRBV28
TGTGCCAGCAGAGGGACAGGGGGCTTCTACGAGCAGTACTTC
CASRGTGGFYEQYF
>.|TRBJ2-6|14|TRBV6-6
TGTGCCAGCAGTTACAGGGGTGGGGCCAACGTCCTGACTTTC
CASSYRGGANVLTF
>TRBD2|TRBJ2-5|12|TRBV30
TGTGCCTGGAGCGCGGGGGGGGTGACCCAGTACTTC
CAWSAGGVTQYF
>TRBD1|TRBJ1-3|15|TRBV10-3
TGTGCCATCAGTTCAGACAGGGTCTCTGGAAACACCATATATTTT
CAISSDRVSGNTIYF
>TRBD2|TRBJ2-3|17|TRBV19
TGTGCCAGTAGTATAGGACTAGCGGGAGGGCTCACAGATACGCAGTATTTT
CASSIGLAGGLTDTQYF
>.|TRBJ2-5|13|TRBV28
TGTGCCAGCAGTACGGACACCGGGGAGACCCAGTACTTC
CASSTDTGETQYF
>.|TRBJ1-4|16|TRBV19
TGTGCCAGTAGTATACCTCGGGTGGCAACTAATGAAAAACTGTTTTTT
CASSIPRVATNEKLFF
>.|TRBJ1-3|16|TRBV19
TGTGCCAGTAGTGTCTCACAGGCTTACTCTGGAAACACCATATATTTT
CASSVSQAYSGNTIYF
>.|TRBJ2-3|14|TRBV5-1
TGCGCCAGCAGCTTGGGTTCTAGCACAGATACGCAGTATTTT
CASSLGSSTDTQYF
>.|TRBJ1-4|15|TRBV19
TGTGCCAGTAGTATGACCGGCTGGGGAGAGGAAAAACTGTTTTTT
CASSMTGWGEEKLFF
>TRBD1|TRBJ1-1|15|TRBV7-8
TGTGCCAGCAGCTTTAACAGGGGGTGGAACACTGAAGCTTTCTTT
CASSFNRGWNTEAFF
>.|TRBJ1-5|14|TRBV6-1
TGTGCCAGCAGTGAATCCCTTAGCAATCAGCCCCAGCATTTT
CASSESLSNQPQHF
>TRBD1|TRBJ2-5|13|TRBV6-5
TGTGCCAGCAGAGGGTGGACAGGGGAGACCCAGTACTTC
CASRGWTGETQYF